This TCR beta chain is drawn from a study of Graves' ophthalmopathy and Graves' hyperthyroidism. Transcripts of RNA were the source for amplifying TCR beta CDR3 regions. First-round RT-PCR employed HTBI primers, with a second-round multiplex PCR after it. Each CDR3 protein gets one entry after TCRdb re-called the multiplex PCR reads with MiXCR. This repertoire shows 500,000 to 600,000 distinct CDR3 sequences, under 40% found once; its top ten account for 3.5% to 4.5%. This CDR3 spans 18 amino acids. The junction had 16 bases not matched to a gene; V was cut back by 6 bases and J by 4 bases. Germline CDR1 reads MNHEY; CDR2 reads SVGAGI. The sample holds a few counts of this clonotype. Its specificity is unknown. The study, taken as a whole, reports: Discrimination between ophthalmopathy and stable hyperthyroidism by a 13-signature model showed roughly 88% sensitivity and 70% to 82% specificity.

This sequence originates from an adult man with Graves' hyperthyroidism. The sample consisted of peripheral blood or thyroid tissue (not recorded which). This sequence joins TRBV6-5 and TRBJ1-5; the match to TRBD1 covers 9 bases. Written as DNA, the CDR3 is TGTGCCAGCAGAGTTCTCCGGGACAGGGAATGGATAAATCAGCCCCAGCATTTT. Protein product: CASRVLRDREWINQPQHF.